The source of this T cell receptor (beta chain) is a study of blood T cell repertoires in COVID-19. The wider study: PBMCs, B-cell-depleted T cells, or T cells were the source of the cDNA or gDNA that made up the material.

TCRdb keeps only in-frame clones here, not all; method: immunoSEQ multiplex PCR. Here the sample spans under 250,000 clones, about 90% being singletons. The CDR3 has 14 amino acids. The ends lost 6 bases at V and 1 base at J; junction bases unmatched: 5. In germline, CDR1 is MNHEY, CDR2 SVGEGT. This clone appeared a few times. The clonotype was recovered from a man in his sixties with acute or convalescent COVID-19. The V gene is TRBV6-2 or TRBV6-3, the J gene TRBJ1-1, with 7 bases matching TRBD1. Sequencing input: peripheral blood. The CDR3 nucleotides read TGTGCCAGCAGCCGGGACAGCCCGAACACTGAAGCTTTCTTT. Its translation: CASSRDSPNTEAFF.